Each of the 4 T cell receptor beta chains below was sequenced from the same sample in a study of blood T cell repertoires in COVID-19. The method was immunoSEQ multiplex PCR; TCRdb's version includes in-frame clones alone and lacks a portion of them. The sample contains about 210,000 clones, around 81% of which appear only once. The source material was PBMCs or T cells enriched from blood (not recorded which). The receptors were sampled from a woman aged 45 to 65 with acute COVID-19.

This clone was counted only a few times. The gene calls are TRBV4-1 and TRBJ1-3; a weak D match, TRBD1 (6 bases). The CDR3 is 20 residues long. Germline loops: CDR1 MGHRA, CDR2 YSYEKL. V lost 0 bases and J lost 4, with 25 bases in between. The CDR3 DNA reads TGCGCCAGCAGCCAAGATCGGTTTACTAGCGCAGGGGTTGCGGGAAACACCATATATTTT. Protein sequence: CASSQDRFTSAGVAGNTIYF.

The chain is built from TRBV10-3 and TRBJ2-1; 7 nucleotides align to TRBD2. The V gene's germline CDR1 is ENHRY and CDR2 SYGVKD. J gave up 5 bases and V 7 bases, and 5 bases lay outside the gene matches. There are 13 residues in the CDR3. CDR3 loop: CAITLSGNNEQFF. CDR3 bases: TGTGCCATCACCTTAAGCGGGAACAATGAGCAGTTCTTC.

V and J are TRBV4-1 and TRBJ1-1; 8 nucleotides agree with TRBD1. Germline V lookup: CDR1 MGHRA, CDR2 YSYEKL. The CDR3 totals 14 residues. V shed 5 bases and J 2 bases; nucleotides not matched to a gene: 4. The CDR3 sequence: CASSVDRGNTEAFF. DNA of the CDR3: TGCGCCAGCAGCGTAGACAGGGGAAACACTGAAGCTTTCTTT.

The chain couples TRBV11-3 to TRBJ2-7; maybe TRBD2 (6 bases). With 6 bases removed from V and 6 bases from J, the gap between germline ends came to 15 bases. CDR1 and CDR2 (germline): SGHNT, YENEEA. This CDR3 contains 13 residues. CDR3 protein: CASSHAWGVEQYF. The DNA of the CDR3 is TGTGCCAGCAGTCACGCGTGGGGGGTCGAGCAGTACTTC.